These T cell receptor beta chains were read from a single sample in a study of blood T cell repertoires in COVID-19. Assay: immunoSEQ multiplex PCR; the TCRdb copy retains only in-frame clones and omits some. The sample has under 400,000 clones, approximately 87% seen once. Source material: peripheral blood. The receptors shown here come from a woman aged 25 to 45 with COVID-19, enrolled during active disease. Each CDR3 is given with its conserved first and last residue. The D gene is left open where the match is weak. The size entry is marked missing in some rows and otherwise reads once, few, many or a size class.

.	TRBJ2-7	TRBV27	TRBD2	TGTGCCAGCAGTTTACCTCTAGCGGGTGAGCAGTACTTC	CASSLPLAGEQYF
.	TRBJ1-3	TRBV5-1	.	TGCGCCAGCAGCCCAGCCGGGAACGGAAACACCATATATTTT	CASSPAGNGNTIYF
once	TRBJ2-2	TRBV6-1	TRBD2	TGTGCCAGCAGTGAGGGACTAGGAACCATCGGGGAGCTGTTTTTT	CASSEGLGTIGELFF
.	TRBJ2-7	TRBV6-5	TRBD2	TGTGCCAGCAGTCGTAGCGGGAGATCGAATAGCGAGCAGTACTTC	CASSRSGRSNSEQYF
.	TRBJ2-5	TRBV5-6	.	TGTGCCAGCAGCTCGACAGTCCAAGAGACCCAGTACTTC	CASSSTVQETQYF
.	TRBJ2-1	TRBV7-2	.	TGTGCCAGCAGCGCCGAGACTAGTCAGAATGAGCAGTTCTTC	CASSAETSQNEQFF
.	TRBJ1-1	TRBV11-2	.	TGTGCCAGCAGTCGTACAGGACGTGAAGCTTTCTTT	CASSRTGREAFF
.	TRBJ2-3	TRBV6-5	TRBD2	TGTGCCAGCAGTAAGATAGCGGGAGCCACAGATACGCAGTATTTT	CASSKIAGATDTQYF
few	TRBJ2-1	TRBV5-1	TRBD2	TGCGCCAGCAGCTCGGGACTAGCCCACGCCCTAAATGAGCAGTTCTTC	CASSSGLAHALNEQFF
.	TRBJ2-7	TRBV6-1	.	TGTGCCAGCAGTGAACGTGGAGGGAATATCTACGAGCAGTACTTC	CASSERGGNIYEQYF
.	TRBJ1-5	TRBV15	.	TGTGCCACCAGCAGCCACAGGTATCAGCCCCAGCATTTT	CATSSHRYQPQHF
few	TRBJ1-6	TRBV28	.	TGTGCCAGCAGCTCCCGGGTCAATTCACCCCTCCACTTT	CASSSRVNSPLHF
.	TRBJ2-1	TRBV29-1	TRBD1	TGCAGCGGGGACAGGGGTGCGATGCGGTTCTTC	CSGDRGAMRFF
.	TRBJ2-1	TRBV4-1	.	TGCGCCAGCAGCCAAGACCCCGGACAGACCCCTTTCTACAATGAGCAGTTCTTC	CASSQDPGQTPFYNEQFF
once	TRBJ2-1	TRBV27	.	TGTGCCAGCAGTCTAGGACTCGTGACGTTCTTC	CASSLGLVTFF
.	TRBJ2-3	TRBV9	TRBD2	TGTGCCAGCAGCCGGGAGGGGCAGACCAGCACAGATACGCAGTATTTT	CASSREGQTSTDTQYF
.	TRBJ2-7	TRBV27	TRBD2	TGTGCCAGCATGGCGGGAGGTTCCTACGAGCAGTACTTC	CASMAGGSYEQYF
.	TRBJ2-1	TRBV2	TRBD2	TGTGCCAGCAGTGAACTTACTAGCGGCATCGACAATGAGCAGTTCTTC	CASSELTSGIDNEQFF
.	TRBJ1-1	TRBV7-9	.	TGTGCCAGCAGCCCTGGGGGTTGGACTATGAACACTGAAGCTTTCTTT	CASSPGGWTMNTEAFF
.	TRBJ2-2	TRBV5-1	TRBD1	TGCGCCAGCAGCTTGGAGGGACAGGTCACCGGGGAGCTGTTTTTT	CASSLEGQVTGELFF
.	TRBJ2-7	TRBV10-3	TRBD1	TGTGCCATCTCCCGGGACAGGGGGCTTTACGAGCAGTACTTC	CAISRDRGLYEQYF
.	TRBJ2-7	TRBV5-4	TRBD1	TGTGCCAGCAGCTCGGGACAGGGGACCTACGAGCAGTACTTC	CASSSGQGTYEQYF
.	TRBJ2-5	TRBV30	.	TGTGCCTGGAGTGCTCGTCCCCTCCCGACCCAGTACTTC	CAWSARPLPTQYF
.	TRBJ1-5	TRBV28	TRBD1	TGTGCCAGCAGTTGGGGGACAGGGTATCAGCCCCAGCATTTT	CASSWGTGYQPQHF
.	TRBJ2-2	TRBV6-2/TRBV6-3	TRBD2	TGTGCCAGCAGTTCCGGGACTAGCAGAGCCGGGGAGCTGTTTTTT	CASSSGTSRAGELFF
few	TRBJ2-1	TRBV5-1	.	TGCGCCAGCAGCTTGGGCGGGATAGACAATGAGCAGTTCTTC	CASSLGGIDNEQFF
.	TRBJ2-7	TRBV2	TRBD2	TGTGCCAGCAGTGAGGGGCGGGGGGCAAATTACGAGCAGTACTTC	CASSEGRGANYEQYF
.	TRBJ2-7	TRBV5-4	.	TGTGCCAGCAGCCGCGGGACTCTTGGGGCCTACGAGCAGTACTTC	CASSRGTLGAYEQYF
.	TRBJ1-6	TRBV6-4	TRBD1	TGTGCCAGCTCCCTCGACAGGGGGAATTCACCCCTCCACTTT	CASSLDRGNSPLHF
.	TRBJ2-2	TRBV29-1	.	TGCAGCGTCCAGACTCTCCCAGCCGGGGAGCTGTTTTTT	CSVQTLPAGELFF
.	TRBJ2-5	TRBV28	.	TGTGCCAGCAGTTTATGGAAAATAGAACAAGAGACCCAGTACTTC	CASSLWKIEQETQYF
.	TRBJ2-5	TRBV28	.	TGTGCCAGCAGTGACAGGATAGAGACCCAGTACTTC	CASSDRIETQYF
.	TRBJ2-7	TRBV2	TRBD2	TGTGCCAGCAGGCCCCGCCCGGATAGCGGGACGCTCCACGAGCAGTACTTC	CASRPRPDSGTLHEQYF
.	TRBJ1-1	TRBV19	TRBD1	TGTGCCAGTAGTATTGGACAGGTCGCGAACACTGAAGCTTTCTTT	CASSIGQVANTEAFF
.	TRBJ2-1	TRBV6-1	TRBD1	TGTGCCAGCAGTGAACAAGGGACAGGTTTCAATGAGCAGTTCTTC	CASSEQGTGFNEQFF
.	TRBJ1-4	TRBV4-2	TRBD1	TGTGCCAGCAGCTCGGGACAGGGGAATGAAAAACTGTTTTTT	CASSSGQGNEKLFF
.	TRBJ2-1	TRBV7-8	TRBD2	TGTGCCAGCAGCTTCGAAGAGGGACTAGCACACGTCCACAATGAGCAGTTCTTC	CASSFEEGLAHVHNEQFF
.	TRBJ1-2	TRBV9	.	TGTGCCAGCAGCCCGAGCGAGAATCCGTTCTATGGCTACACCTTC	CASSPSENPFYGYTF
.	TRBJ1-2	TRBV6-5	TRBD1	TGTGCCAGCAGACCAGGGACAGGGGTTCGGAGCTACACCTTC	CASRPGTGVRSYTF
.	TRBJ2-7	TRBV4-1	TRBD2	TGCGCCAGCAGCCAAGGACTAGCGGCTTCCTACGAGCAGTACTTC	CASSQGLAASYEQYF
.	TRBJ2-1	TRBV6-6	.	TGTGCCAGCAGAGCCCCTTCAGGGGAGCCCAGTAATGAGCAGTTCTTC	CASRAPSGEPSNEQFF
.	TRBJ2-3	TRBV13	.	TGTGCCAGCAGCTTACGTCTCCCGGATACGCAGTATTTT	CASSLRLPDTQYF
.	TRBJ2-1	TRBV6-2/TRBV6-3	TRBD2	TGTGCCAGCAGTTGGAGGACTAGCGCCTACAATGAGCAGTTCTTC	CASSWRTSAYNEQFF
.	TRBJ2-7	TRBV6-6	TRBD1	TGTGCCAGCATGGTCCGACAGGGTCATTACGAGCAGTACTTC	CASMVRQGHYEQYF
.	TRBJ2-7	TRBV12-3/TRBV12-4	.	TGTGCCAGCAGTCGCGACGAGCAGTACTTC	CASSRDEQYF
.	TRBJ2-7	TRBV6-2/TRBV6-3	.	TGTGCCAGCAGCCCCCTCTACGAGCAGTACTTC	CASSPLYEQYF
.	TRBJ2-7	TRBV6-1	TRBD2	TGTGCCAGCAGTGAAACTAGCGGCTACGAGCAGTACTTC	CASSETSGYEQYF
.	TRBJ2-7	TRBV24-1	TRBD1	TGTGCCACCAGTGATCGACAGGGCTACGAGCAGTACTTC	CATSDRQGYEQYF
.	TRBJ2-5	TRBV30	.	TGTGCCTGGAGTGTAGTGGCAGGGGCGACCCAGTACTTC	CAWSVVAGATQYF
once	TRBJ2-3	TRBV5-6	.	TGTGCCAGCAGCTCGGACGGGCGGGCGCAGTATTTT	CASSSDGRAQYF
.	TRBJ2-2	TRBV9	TRBD2	TGTGCCAGCAGCGGAATAGCGGGAGGGGAAGCCGGGGAGCTGTTTTTT	CASSGIAGGEAGELFF
.	TRBJ1-1	TRBV6-6	TRBD1	TGTGCCAGCAGTCCCTTGGGACAGGAGAACACTGAAGCTTTCTTT	CASSPLGQENTEAFF
.	TRBJ2-7	TRBV28	.	TGTGCCAGCAGACCTACAGGGTACGAGCAGTACTTC	CASRPTGYEQYF
.	TRBJ2-7	TRBV13	.	TGTGCCAGCAGCACCCGGATGAGGCCCGGCTACGAGCAGTACTTC	CASSTRMRPGYEQYF
.	TRBJ2-1	TRBV2	.	TGTGCCAGCAGTGTTTTGGCTCCGGGCTACAATGAGCAGTTCTTC	CASSVLAPGYNEQFF
once	TRBJ2-7	TRBV7-2	.	TGTGCCAGCAGCCTATCAGGTGCCTACGAGCAGTACTTC	CASSLSGAYEQYF
.	TRBJ2-5	TRBV6-2/TRBV6-3	TRBD1	TGTGCCAGCAGTGAGGACAGGGGTTGGGCTTTGGCCCAGTACTTC	CASSEDRGWALAQYF
.	TRBJ2-1	TRBV6-1	TRBD2	TGTGCCAGCAGTGAAAGTGAGCTGGGACTAGCGGGCCTAAGCTCCTACAATGAGCAGTTCTTC	CASSESELGLAGLSSYNEQFF
.	TRBJ2-1	TRBV10-3	.	TGTGCCATCAGTGAGTCAGGGGTCGAGTTCTTC	CAISESGVEFF